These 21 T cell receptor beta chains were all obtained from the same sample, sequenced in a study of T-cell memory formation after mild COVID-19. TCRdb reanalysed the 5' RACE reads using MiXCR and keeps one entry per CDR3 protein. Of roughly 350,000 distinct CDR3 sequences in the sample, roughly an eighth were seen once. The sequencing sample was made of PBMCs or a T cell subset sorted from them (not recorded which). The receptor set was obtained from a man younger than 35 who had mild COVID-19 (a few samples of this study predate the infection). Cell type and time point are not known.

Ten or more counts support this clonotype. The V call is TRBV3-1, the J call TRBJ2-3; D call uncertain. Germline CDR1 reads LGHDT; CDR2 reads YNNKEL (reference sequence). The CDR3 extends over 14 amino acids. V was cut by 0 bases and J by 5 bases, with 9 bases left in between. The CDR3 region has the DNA TGTGCCAGCAGCCAAGAAAGGGCCCGAGATACGCAGTATTTT. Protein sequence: CASSQERARDTQYF.

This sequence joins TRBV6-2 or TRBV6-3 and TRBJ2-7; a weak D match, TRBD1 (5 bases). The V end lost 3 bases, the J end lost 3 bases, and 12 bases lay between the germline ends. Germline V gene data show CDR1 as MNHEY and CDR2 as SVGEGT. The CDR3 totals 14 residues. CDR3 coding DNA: TGTGCCAGCAGTTATCCAGGGAACCTCTACGAGCAGTACGTC. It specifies CASSYPGNLYEQYV.

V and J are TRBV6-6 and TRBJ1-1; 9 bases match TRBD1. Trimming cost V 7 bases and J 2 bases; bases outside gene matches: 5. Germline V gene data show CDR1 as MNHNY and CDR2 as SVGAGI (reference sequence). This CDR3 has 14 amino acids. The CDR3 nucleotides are TGTGCCAGCATCAACAGGGGGCCTAACACTGAAGCTTTCTTT. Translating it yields CASINRGPNTEAFF.

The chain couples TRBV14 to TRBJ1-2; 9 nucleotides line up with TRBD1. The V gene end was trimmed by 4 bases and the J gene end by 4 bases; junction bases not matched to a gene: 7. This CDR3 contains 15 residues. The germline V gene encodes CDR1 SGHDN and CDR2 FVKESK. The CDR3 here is CASSLPGQGVYGYTF. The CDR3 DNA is TGTGCCAGCAGCCTCCCGGGACAGGGAGTCTATGGCTACACCTTC.

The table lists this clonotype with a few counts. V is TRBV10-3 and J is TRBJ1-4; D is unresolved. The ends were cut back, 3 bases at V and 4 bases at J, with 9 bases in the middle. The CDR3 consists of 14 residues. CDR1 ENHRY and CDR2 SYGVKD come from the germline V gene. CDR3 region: CAISDPGSNEKLFF. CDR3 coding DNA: TGTGCCATCAGTGACCCGGGGAGTAATGAAAAACTGTTTTTT.

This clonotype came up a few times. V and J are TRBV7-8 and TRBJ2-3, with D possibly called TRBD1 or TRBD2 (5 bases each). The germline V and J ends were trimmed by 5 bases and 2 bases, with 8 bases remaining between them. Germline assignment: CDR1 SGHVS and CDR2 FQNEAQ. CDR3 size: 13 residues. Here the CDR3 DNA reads TGTGCCAGCAGCGGGGACCCCACAGATACGCAGTATTTT. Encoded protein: CASSGDPTDTQYF. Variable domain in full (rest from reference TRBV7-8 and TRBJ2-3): GAGVSQSPRYKVAKRGQDVALRCDPISGHVSLFWYQQALGQGPEFLTYFQNEAQLDKSGLPSDRFFAERPEGSVSTLKIQRTQQEDSAVYLCASSGDPTDTQYFGPGTRLTVL.

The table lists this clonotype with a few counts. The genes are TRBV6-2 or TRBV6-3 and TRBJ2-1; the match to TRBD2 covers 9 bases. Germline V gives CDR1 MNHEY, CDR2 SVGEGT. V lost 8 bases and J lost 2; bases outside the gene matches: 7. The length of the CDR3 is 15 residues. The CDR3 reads CASSHSGGPYNEQFF. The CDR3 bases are TGTGCCAGCTCTCATAGCGGGGGCCCCTACAATGAGCAGTTCTTC.

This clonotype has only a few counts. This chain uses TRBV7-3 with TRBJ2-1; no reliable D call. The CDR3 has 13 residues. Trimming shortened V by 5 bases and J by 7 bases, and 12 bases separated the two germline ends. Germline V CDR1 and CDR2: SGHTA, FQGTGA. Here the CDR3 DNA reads TGTGCCAGCAGCACAACGGGTTCGAATGAGCAGTTCTTC. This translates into CASSTTGSNEQFF.

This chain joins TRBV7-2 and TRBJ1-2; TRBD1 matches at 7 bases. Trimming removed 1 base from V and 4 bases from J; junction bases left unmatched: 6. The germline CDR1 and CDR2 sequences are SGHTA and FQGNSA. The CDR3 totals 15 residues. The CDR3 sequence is CASSLVVDRAYGYTF. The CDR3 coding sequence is TGTGCCAGCAGCTTAGTGGTCGACAGGGCCTATGGCTACACCTTC.

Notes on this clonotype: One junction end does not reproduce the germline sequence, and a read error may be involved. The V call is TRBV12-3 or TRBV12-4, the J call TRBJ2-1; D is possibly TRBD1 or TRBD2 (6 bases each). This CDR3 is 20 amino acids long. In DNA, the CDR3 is TGTGCCAGCAGTTTCCGGACAGCCCTACGGAGGTGGGGGGCCTACAATGATCAGTTCTTC. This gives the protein CASSFRTALRRWGAYNDQFF.

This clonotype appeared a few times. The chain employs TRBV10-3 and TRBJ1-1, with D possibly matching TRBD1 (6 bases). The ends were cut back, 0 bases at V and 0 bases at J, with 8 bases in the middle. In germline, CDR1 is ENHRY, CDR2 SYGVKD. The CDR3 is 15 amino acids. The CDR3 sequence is CAISESGGVNTEAFF. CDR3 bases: TGTGCCATCAGTGAGTCAGGGGGAGTGAACACTGAAGCTTTCTTT.

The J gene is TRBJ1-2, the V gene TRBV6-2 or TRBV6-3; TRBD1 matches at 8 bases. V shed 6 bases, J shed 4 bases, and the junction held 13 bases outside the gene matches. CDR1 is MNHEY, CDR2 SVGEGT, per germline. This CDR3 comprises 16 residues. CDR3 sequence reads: CASRLRWTGRGYGYTF. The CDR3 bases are TGTGCCAGCAGACTCAGATGGACAGGGCGAGGCTATGGCTACACCTTC.

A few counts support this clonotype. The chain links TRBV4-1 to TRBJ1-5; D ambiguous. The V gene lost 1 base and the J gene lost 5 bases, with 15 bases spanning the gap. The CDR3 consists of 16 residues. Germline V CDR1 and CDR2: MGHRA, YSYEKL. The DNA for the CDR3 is TGCGCCAGCAGCCAAGTACTAAAGGGAGACCATCAGCCCCAGCATTTT. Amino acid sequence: CASSQVLKGDHQPQHF.

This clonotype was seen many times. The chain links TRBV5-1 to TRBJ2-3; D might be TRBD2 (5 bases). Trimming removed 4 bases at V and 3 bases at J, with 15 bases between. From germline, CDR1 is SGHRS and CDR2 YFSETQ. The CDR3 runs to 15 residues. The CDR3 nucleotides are TGCGCCAGCAGCAACGGGATCACGGGAACAGATACGCAGTATTTT. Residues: CASSNGITGTDTQYF.

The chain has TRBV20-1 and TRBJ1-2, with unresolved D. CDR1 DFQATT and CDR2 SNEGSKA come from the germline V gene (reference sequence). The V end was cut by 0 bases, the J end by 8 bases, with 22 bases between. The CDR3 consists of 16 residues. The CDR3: CSARDAGRGEMGGYTF. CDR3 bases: TGCAGTGCTAGAGATGCTGGGAGAGGAGAGATGGGAGGCTACACCTTC.

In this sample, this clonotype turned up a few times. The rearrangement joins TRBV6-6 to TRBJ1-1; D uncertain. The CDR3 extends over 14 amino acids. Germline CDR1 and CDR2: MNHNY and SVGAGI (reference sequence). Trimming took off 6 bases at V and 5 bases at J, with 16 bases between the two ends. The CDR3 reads CASRLRTSTTEAFF. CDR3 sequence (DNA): TGTGCCAGCAGACTCAGGACTTCCACTACTGAAGCTTTCTTT.

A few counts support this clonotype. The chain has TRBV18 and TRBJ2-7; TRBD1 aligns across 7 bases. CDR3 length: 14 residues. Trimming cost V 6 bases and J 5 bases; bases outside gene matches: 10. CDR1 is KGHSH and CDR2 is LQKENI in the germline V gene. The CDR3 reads CASSAGTARNEQYV. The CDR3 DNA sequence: TGTGCCAGCTCCGCCGGGACAGCTAGAAACGAGCAGTACGTC.

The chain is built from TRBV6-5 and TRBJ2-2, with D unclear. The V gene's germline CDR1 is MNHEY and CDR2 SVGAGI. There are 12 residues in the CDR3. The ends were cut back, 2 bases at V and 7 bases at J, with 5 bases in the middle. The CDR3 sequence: CASSYMGGELFF. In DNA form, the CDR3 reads TGTGCCAGCAGTTACATGGGCGGGGAGCTGTTTTTT.

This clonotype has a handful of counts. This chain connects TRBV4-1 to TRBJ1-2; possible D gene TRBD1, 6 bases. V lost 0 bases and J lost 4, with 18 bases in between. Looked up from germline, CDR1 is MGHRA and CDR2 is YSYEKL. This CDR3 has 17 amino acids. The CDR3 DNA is TGCGCCAGCAGCCAAGATATCCAGAGACAGGCGTTCTATGGCTACACCTTC. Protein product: CASSQDIQRQAFYGYTF.

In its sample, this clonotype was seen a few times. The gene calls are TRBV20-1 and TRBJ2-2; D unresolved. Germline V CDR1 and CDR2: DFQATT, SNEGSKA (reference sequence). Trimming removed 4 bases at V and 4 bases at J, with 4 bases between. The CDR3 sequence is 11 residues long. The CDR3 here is CSAMGTGELFF. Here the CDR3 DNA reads TGCAGTGCTATGGGCACCGGGGAGCTGTTTTTT.

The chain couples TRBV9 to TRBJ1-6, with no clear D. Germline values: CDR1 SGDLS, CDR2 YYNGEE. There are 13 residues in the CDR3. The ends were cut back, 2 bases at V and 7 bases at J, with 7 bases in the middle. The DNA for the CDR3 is TGTGCCAGCAGCGTGCGACTGAATTCACCCCTCCACTTT. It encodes CASSVRLNSPLHF. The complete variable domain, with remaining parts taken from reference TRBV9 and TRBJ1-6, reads DSGVTQTPKHLITATGQRVTLRCSPRSGDLSVYWYQQSLDQGLQFLIQYYNGEERAKGNILERFSAQQFPDLHSELNLSSLELGDSALYFCASSVRLNSPLHFGNGTRLTVT.